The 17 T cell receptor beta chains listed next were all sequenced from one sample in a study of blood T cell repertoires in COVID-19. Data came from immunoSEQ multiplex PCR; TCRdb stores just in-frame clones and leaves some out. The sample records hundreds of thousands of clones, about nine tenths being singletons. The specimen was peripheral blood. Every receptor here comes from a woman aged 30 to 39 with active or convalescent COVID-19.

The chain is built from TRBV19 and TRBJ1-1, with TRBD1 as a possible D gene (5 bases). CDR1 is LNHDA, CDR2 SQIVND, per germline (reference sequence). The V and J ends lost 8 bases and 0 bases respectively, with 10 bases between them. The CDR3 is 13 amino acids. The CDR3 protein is CASDDSMNTEAFF. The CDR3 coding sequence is TGTGCCAGTGATGACAGCATGAACACTGAAGCTTTCTTT.

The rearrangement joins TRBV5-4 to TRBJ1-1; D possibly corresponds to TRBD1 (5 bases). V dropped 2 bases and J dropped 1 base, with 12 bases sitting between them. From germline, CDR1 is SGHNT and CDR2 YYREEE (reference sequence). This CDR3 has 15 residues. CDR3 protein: CASSFSGSGNTEAFF. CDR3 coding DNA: TGTGCCAGCAGCTTCTCAGGGTCCGGGAACACTGAAGCTTTCTTT.

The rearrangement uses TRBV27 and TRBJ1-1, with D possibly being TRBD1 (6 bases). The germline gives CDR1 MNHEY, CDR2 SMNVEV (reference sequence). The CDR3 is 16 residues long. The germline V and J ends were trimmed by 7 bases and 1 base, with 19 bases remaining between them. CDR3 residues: CASIGVRRDKNTEAFF. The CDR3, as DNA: TGTGCCAGCATAGGGGTAAGAAGGGACAAGAACACTGAAGCTTTCTTT.

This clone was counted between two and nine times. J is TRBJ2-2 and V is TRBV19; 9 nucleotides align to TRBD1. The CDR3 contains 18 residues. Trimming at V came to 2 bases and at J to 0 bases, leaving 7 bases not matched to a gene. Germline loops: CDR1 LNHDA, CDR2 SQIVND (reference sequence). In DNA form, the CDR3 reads TGTGCCAGTAGTATACGGACAGGGGCCCCTACGAACACCGGGGAGCTGTTTTTT. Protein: CASSIRTGAPTNTGELFF.

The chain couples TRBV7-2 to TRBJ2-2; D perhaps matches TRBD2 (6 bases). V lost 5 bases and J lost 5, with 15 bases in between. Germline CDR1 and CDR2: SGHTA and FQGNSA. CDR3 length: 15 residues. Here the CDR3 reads CASSQAGTVTGELFF. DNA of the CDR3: TGTGCCAGCAGCCAGGCCGGGACTGTTACCGGGGAGCTGTTTTTT.

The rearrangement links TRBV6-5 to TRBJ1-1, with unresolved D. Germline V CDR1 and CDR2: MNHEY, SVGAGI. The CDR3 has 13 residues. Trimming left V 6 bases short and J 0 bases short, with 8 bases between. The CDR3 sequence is CASRGRLNTEAFF. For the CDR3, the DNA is TGTGCCAGCAGAGGGAGATTGAACACTGAAGCTTTCTTT.

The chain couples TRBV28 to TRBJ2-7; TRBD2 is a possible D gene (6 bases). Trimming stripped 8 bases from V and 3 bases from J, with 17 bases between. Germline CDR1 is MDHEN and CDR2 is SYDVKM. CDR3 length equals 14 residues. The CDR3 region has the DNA TGTGCCAGCGCCCCCGGGGGTCCCCACTACGAGCAGTACTTC. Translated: CASAPGGPHYEQYF.

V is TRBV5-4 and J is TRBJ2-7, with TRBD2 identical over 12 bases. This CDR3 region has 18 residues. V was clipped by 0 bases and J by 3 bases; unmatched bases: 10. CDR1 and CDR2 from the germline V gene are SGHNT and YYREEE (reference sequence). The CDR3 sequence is CASSLAPGLAGSGYEQYF. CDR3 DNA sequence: TGTGCCAGCAGCTTGGCCCCTGGACTAGCGGGAAGTGGCTACGAGCAGTACTTC.

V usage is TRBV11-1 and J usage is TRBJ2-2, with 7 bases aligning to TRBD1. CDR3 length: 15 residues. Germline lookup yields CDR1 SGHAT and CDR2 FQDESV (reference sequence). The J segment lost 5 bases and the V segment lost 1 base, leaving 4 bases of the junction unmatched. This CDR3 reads CASSLERGHTGELFF. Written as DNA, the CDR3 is TGTGCCAGCAGCTTAGAAAGGGGGCATACCGGGGAGCTGTTTTTT. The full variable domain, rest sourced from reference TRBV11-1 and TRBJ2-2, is EAEVAQSPRYKITEKSQAVAFWCDPISGHATLYWYRQILGQGPELLVQFQDESVVDDSQLPKDRFSAERLKGVDSTLKIQPAELGDSAMYLCASSLERGHTGELFFGEGSRLTVL.

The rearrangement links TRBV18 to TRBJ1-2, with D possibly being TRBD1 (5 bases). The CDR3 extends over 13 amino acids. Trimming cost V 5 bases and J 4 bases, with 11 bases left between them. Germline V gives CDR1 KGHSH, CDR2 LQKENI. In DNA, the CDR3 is TGTGCCAGCTCAGACGACAGCCTCTATGGCTACACCTTC. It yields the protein CASSDDSLYGYTF.

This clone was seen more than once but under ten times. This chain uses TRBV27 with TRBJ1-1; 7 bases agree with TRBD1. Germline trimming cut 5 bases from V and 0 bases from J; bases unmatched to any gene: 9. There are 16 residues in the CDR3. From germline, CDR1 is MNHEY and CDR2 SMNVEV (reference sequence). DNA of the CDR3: TGTGCCAGCAGTATAAGGACAGGCCCAATGAACACTGAAGCTTTCTTT. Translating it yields CASSIRTGPMNTEAFF.

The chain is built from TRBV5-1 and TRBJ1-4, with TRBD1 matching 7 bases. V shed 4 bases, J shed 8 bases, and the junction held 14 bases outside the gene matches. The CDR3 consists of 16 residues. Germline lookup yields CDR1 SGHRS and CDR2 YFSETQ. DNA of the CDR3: TGCGCCAGCAGCCCCGGACAGGCCCCAGCGAGGGAAAAACTGTTTTTT. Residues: CASSPGQAPAREKLFF.

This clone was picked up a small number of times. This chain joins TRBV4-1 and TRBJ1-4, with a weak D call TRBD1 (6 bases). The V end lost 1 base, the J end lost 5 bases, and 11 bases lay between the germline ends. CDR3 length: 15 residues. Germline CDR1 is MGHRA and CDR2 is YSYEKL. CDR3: CASSQVQGINEKLFF. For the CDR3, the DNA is TGCGCCAGCAGCCAAGTACAGGGTATAAATGAAAAACTGTTTTTT.

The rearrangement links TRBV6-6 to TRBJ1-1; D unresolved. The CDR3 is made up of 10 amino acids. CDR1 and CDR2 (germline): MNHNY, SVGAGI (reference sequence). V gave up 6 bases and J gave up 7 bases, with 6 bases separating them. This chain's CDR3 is CASRSNEAFF. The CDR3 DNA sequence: TGTGCCAGCAGGTCCAATGAAGCTTTCTTT.

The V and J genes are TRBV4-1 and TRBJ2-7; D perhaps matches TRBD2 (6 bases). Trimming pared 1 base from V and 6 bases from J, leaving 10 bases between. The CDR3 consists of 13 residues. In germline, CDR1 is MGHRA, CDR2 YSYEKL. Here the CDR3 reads CASSQGGSGEQYF. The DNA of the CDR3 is TGCGCCAGCAGCCAAGGTGGTAGCGGCGAGCAGTACTTC.

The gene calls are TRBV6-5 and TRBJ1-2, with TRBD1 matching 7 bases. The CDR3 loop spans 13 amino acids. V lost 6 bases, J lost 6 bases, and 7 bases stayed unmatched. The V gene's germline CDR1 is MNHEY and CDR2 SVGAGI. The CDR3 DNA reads TGTGCCAGCAGGGGGACAGCTCAGAATGGCTACACCTTC. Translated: CASRGTAQNGYTF.

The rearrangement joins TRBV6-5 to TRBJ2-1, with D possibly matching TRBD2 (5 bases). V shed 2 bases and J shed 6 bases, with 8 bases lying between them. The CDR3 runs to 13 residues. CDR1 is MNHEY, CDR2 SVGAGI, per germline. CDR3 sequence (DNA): TGTGCCAGCAGTTACCCCGGGGTCAATGAGCAGTTCTTC. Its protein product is CASSYPGVNEQFF.